Listed below are T cell receptor beta chains from one sample, sequenced in a study of cytomegalovirus exposure and HLA in healthy donors. Clones were read by immunoSEQ multiplex PCR, and TCRdb kept only the in-frame ones, dropping some. The data hold 150,000 or so clones, with 65% to 85% observed a single time. Source material: PBMCs. The receptor set was obtained from a middle-aged woman in good health and CMV-seropositive. CDR3s include the opening cysteine and the closing phenylalanine or tryptophan. D genes are given only for firm matches. Clone sizes are given selectively: once, few, many, or a class where the clone is expanded.

V gene,clone size,J gene,D gene,CDR3 DNA,CDR3 protein
TRBV5-6,.,TRBJ2-7,.,TGTGCCAGCAAAAAGCAGGGAGGTGGAGACGAGCAGTACTTC,CASKKQGGGDEQYF
TRBV5-1,.,TRBJ2-7,TRBD1,TGCGCCAGCGGTCGGGACAGCCTTGACGAGCAGTACTTC,CASGRDSLDEQYF
TRBV27,once,TRBJ1-2,.,TGTGCCAGCAGACCGATGGGGGCCGGGGGCTACACCTTC,CASRPMGAGGYTF
TRBV6-5,.,TRBJ1-4,.,TGTGCCAGCAGAGGCGGACCCGGGGGTTTGGAAAAACTGTTTTTT,CASRGGPGGLEKLFF
TRBV27,few,TRBJ2-1,TRBD1,TGTGCCAGCAGTTCTACCGGGACAGGAAGGTCCAATGAGCAGTTCTTC,CASSSTGTGRSNEQFF
TRBV2,medium-sized,TRBJ1-1,.,TGTGCCAGCGTCAGGGAATTAGACACTGAAGCTTTCTTT,CASVRELDTEAFF
TRBV7-3,.,TRBJ1-2,TRBD1,TGTGCCAGCTATCTTGGGACAGAAAAAGCCGAAAGTCCTTATTATGGCTACACCTTC,CASYLGTEKAESPYYGYTF
TRBV4-1,.,TRBJ2-4,.,TGCGCCAGCAGCCAAGATCAGGGGTGGGGAAACATTCAGTACTTC,CASSQDQGWGNIQYF
TRBV5-6,.,TRBJ1-3,TRBD1,TGTGCCAGCAGCTTACAGGGGTTCACTGGAAACACCATATATTTT,CASSLQGFTGNTIYF
TRBV6-1,once,TRBJ2-7,.,TGTGCCAGCAGTGAATTGGCGGGGTCCTACGAGCAGTACTTC,CASSELAGSYEQYF
TRBV15,.,TRBJ1-6,.,TGTGCCACCAGCAGAGATCTGTTCGGTTCACCCCTCCACTTT,CATSRDLFGSPLHF
TRBV2,.,TRBJ2-3,.,TGTGCCAGCTTAGCGTGGGGGGAAGATACGCAGTATTTT,CASLAWGEDTQYF
TRBV4-1,.,TRBJ2-7,.,TGCGCCAGCAGCCAAGAGCGGGGCAACTACGAGCAGTACTTC,CASSQERGNYEQYF